These T cell receptor beta chains were read from a single sample in a study of shared clonotypes between healthy human individuals. The data were produced by immunoSEQ multiplex PCR, yet TCRdb's version contains in-frame clones alone and is incomplete. This table has 2 million to 3 million clones, over 85% appearing once. The material sequenced was naive CD4+ T cells from PBMCs. The origin of the receptors is a man between 18 and 35 years old in good health. Some clones in this sample may be carry-over from other donors' samples. Both conserved end residues are part of each CDR3. The D gene is left open where the match is weak.

>TRBD2|TRBV19|16|TRBJ2-3
TGTGCCAGTAGTACCCGGACTAGCGGGAGGGATGATACGCAGTATTTT
CASSTRTSGRDDTQYF
>TRBD2|TRBV29-1|16|TRBJ2-2
TGCAGCGTCTCCTTCGGGCTAGCGGGAGGTACCGGGGAGCTGTTTTTT
CSVSFGLAGGTGELFF
>TRBD1|TRBV30|17|TRBJ2-4
TGTGCCTGGAGGGGGGACAGATTCGGACTCGCCAAAAACATTCAGTACTTC
CAWRGDRFGLAKNIQYF
>TRBD2|TRBV5-4|13|TRBJ2-2
TGTGCCAGCAGACAGGGACTAGCTGGTGGGCTGTTTTTT
CASRQGLAGGLFF
>.|TRBV5-4|15|TRBJ1-4
TGTGCCAGCAGCTTGGACCAACACCAAGGGGAAAAACTGTTTTTT
CASSLDQHQGEKLFF
>.|TRBV7-2|15|TRBJ1-5
TGTGCCAGCAGCTTAGCCTCCGGGCTGGGTCAGCCCCAGCATTTT
CASSLASGLGQPQHF
>.|TRBV4-3|14|TRBJ2-7
TGCGCCAGCAGCCCAGGACTGGGACCGGACGAGCAGTACTTC
CASSPGLGPDEQYF
>.|TRBV2|11|TRBJ1-3
TGTGCCAGCAGTGAGAGGGGGGCCATATATTTT
CASSERGAIYF
>.|TRBV30|13|TRBJ2-1
TGTGCCTGGAGTGTAGTCGGGGGCAATGAGCAGTTCTTC
CAWSVVGGNEQFF
>.|TRBV29-1|11|TRBJ2-7
TGCAGCGTTTGGACAGACTACGAGCAGTACTTC
CSVWTDYEQYF